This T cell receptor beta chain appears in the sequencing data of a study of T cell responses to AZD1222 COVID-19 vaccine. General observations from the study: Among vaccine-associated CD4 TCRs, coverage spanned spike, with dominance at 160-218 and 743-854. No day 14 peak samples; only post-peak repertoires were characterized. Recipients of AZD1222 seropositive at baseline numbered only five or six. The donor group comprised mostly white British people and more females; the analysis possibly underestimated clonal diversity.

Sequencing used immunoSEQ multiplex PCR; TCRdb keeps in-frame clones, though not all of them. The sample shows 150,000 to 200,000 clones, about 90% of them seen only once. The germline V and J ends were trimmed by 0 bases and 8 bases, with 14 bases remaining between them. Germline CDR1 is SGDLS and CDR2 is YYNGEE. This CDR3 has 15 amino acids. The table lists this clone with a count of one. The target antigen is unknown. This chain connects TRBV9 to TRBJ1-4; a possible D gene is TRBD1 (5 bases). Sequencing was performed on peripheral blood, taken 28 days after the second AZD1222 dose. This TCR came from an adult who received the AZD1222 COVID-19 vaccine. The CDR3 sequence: CASSVEAFRGEKLFF. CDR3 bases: TGTGCCAGCAGCGTAGAAGCTTTTCGGGGCGAAAAACTGTTTTTT.